The clone carrying this T cell receptor (beta chain) was found once. The data were obtained in a study of blood T cell repertoires in COVID-19. The repertoire was sequenced with immunoSEQ multiplex PCR; TCRdb's copy has only in-frame clones and lacks some. The data show fewer than 350,000 clones, approximately 81% seen once. CDR1 and CDR2 (germline): KGHDR, SFDVKD. Trimming at V came to 10 bases and at J to 0 bases, leaving 11 bases not matched to a gene. This CDR3 is built from 16 residues. Specimen: peripheral blood. The rearrangement links TRBV24-1 to TRBJ2-7, with 10 positions matching TRBD1. This TCR was recovered from a woman aged 60-75 years with active or convalescent COVID-19. This CDR3 is CATHGTGAAASYEQYF. Here the CDR3 DNA reads TGTGCCACACATGGGACAGGGGCAGCAGCCTCCTACGAGCAGTACTTC.